Listed below are T cell receptor delta chains from one sample, sequenced in a study of gamma-delta T cells after stem cell transplantation. TCRdb re-called the RT-PCR reads with CATT. Among 2,500 to 3,000 delta-chain clones, 30% were seen once, and the ten largest hold 23%. The sample was gamma-delta T cells. The receptors here all came from a human donor. It is not recorded whose cells these are; they may come from a transplant donor. The CDR3 runs from the conserved cysteine through the conserved F or W. Fields, in order: J gene, V gene, D gene, clone size, CDR3 DNA, CDR3 protein. A D gene is named only where the DNA matches it firmly. Rows give clone size only sometimes, using once, few, many, or a class for an expanded clone.

TRDJ1 | TRDV2 | TRDD3 | hyperexpanded | TGTGCCTGTGAACTACTGGGGGTCGACCGCTCGTTTACCGATAAACTCATCTTT | CACELLGVDRSFTDKLIF
TRDJ1 | TRDV2 | - | - | TGTGCCTGTGAAGCCGTGGGGATCCCAACGCCTAAACTCATCTTT | CACEAVGIPTPKLIF
TRDJ1 | TRDV2 | - | medium-sized | TGTGCCTGTGACACGATGGGGGTTTCGAGGTACACCGATAAACTCATCTTT | CACDTMGVSRYTDKLIF
TRDJ1 | TRDV2 | TRDD3 | large | TGTGCCTGTGACCCTCTACTGCGTAGTTGGGGATACAACTCGTACACCGATAAACTCATCTTT | CACDPLLRSWGYNSYTDKLIF
TRDJ1 | TRDV1 | TRDD2 | - | TGTGCTCTTGGGGAACTTCCTTCCTACAGTCCTATCTCTGGGGGCCACCCTACAATCTGGACCGATAAACTCATCTTT | CALGELPSYSPISGGHPTIWTDKLIF
TRDJ3 | TRDV2 | TRDD3 | - | TGTGCCTGTGGCACTCTGGGGGATACCCCCTACTCCTGGGACACCAGACAGATGTTTTTC | CACGTLGDTPYSWDTRQMFF
TRDJ1 | TRDV2 | - | few | TGTGCCTGTGCCATGCTGGGGTCCCTGTACACCGATAAACTCATCTTT | CACAMLGSLYTDKLIF
TRDJ1 | TRDV2 | TRDD3 | medium-sized | TGTGCCTGTGACACGGTTCCCGGTGGGGGATACGAGTACACCGATAAACTCATCTTT | CACDTVPGGGYEYTDKLIF
TRDJ1 | TRDV3 | - | hyperexpanded | TGTGCCCTCGCAACGTATGGATCAGGATTCACCGATAAACTCATCTTT | CALATYGSGFTDKLIF
TRDJ1 | TRDV2 | TRDD3 | - | TGTGCCTGTCTGAGACTGGGGGGATCCCTGGATAAACTCATCTTT | CACLRLGGSLDKLIF
TRDJ1 | TRDV2 | - | medium-sized | TGTGCCTGTGACACCGTGGGTGCCGTACTGACCGATAAACTCATCTTT | CACDTVGAVLTDKLIF
TRDJ1 | TRDV2 | - | medium-sized | TGTGCCTGTGACACCGTGGGATGGGGGCCGAAGGATAAACTCATCTTT | CACDTVGWGPKDKLIF
TRDJ1 | TRDV2 | - | medium-sized | TGTGCCTGTGACACTATATCCCCTGGGGACACCGATAAACTCATCTTT | CACDTISPGDTDKLIF
TRDJ1 | TRDV1 | TRDD2 | medium-sized | TGTGCTCTTGGGGAACTTGGGCTACATTCCTACGGGGAGGGTACTGGATGGTGGACCGATAAACTCATCTTT | CALGELGLHSYGEGTGWWTDKLIF
TRDJ3 | TRDV2 | TRDD3 | medium-sized | TGTGCCTGTGACAGACTGGGGGATAGCCCCTGGGACACCCGACAGATGTTTTTC | CACDRLGDSPWDTRQMFF
TRDJ1 | TRDV2 | TRDD3 | few | TGTGCCTGTGAAGCCCTACTGGGGGATAGAAAGGCCGATAAACTCATCTTT | CACEALLGDRKADKLIF
TRDJ1 | TRDV2 | TRDD3 | medium-sized | TGTGCCTGTGACCGGATTAATACTGGGGGATACAGGTTCACCGATAAACTCATCTTT | CACDRINTGGYRFTDKLIF
TRDJ1 | TRDV2 | TRDD3 | medium-sized | TGTGCCTGTGACACCATGCCTCCGACTGGGGGATACTCCGATAAACTCATCTTT | CACDTMPPTGGYSDKLIF
TRDJ1 | TRDV2 | TRDD3 | - | TGTGCCTGTGACACCCTTGGGGGATACACCGATAAACTCATCTTT | CACDTLGGYTDKLIF
TRDJ1 | TRDV2 | - | medium-sized | TGTGCCTGTGACACCGTCGGGACTCGTCGGGTAGATAAACTCATCTTT | CACDTVGTRRVDKLIF
TRDJ1 | TRDV2 | - | large | TGTGCCTGTGACCCCGTTTCCGGCCCCAGGGTTGTCACCGATAAACTCATCTTT | CACDPVSGPRVVTDKLIF
TRDJ1 | TRDV2 | TRDD3 | - | TGTGCCTGTGACCCTGTCTCGACCTCCGTGACTGGGGGATTCATCACCGATAAACTCATCTTT | CACDPVSTSVTGGFITDKLIF
TRDJ1 | TRDV2 | TRDD3 | medium-sized | TGTGCCTGTGACGCCGTACTGGGGGCCCCTGTCCACAACCCTGCGGGCGATAAACTCATCTTT | CACDAVLGAPVHNPAGDKLIF
TRDJ1 | TRDV1 | TRDD3 | - | TGTGCTCTTGGGGAACGGGGCTTCTCCCACTGGGGGTCCGACACCGATAAACTCATCTTT | CALGERGFSHWGSDTDKLIF
TRDJ1 | TRDV2 | - | large | TGTGCCTGTGACACCGTAGGAGAGTACACCGATAAACTCATCTTT | CACDTVGEYTDKLIF